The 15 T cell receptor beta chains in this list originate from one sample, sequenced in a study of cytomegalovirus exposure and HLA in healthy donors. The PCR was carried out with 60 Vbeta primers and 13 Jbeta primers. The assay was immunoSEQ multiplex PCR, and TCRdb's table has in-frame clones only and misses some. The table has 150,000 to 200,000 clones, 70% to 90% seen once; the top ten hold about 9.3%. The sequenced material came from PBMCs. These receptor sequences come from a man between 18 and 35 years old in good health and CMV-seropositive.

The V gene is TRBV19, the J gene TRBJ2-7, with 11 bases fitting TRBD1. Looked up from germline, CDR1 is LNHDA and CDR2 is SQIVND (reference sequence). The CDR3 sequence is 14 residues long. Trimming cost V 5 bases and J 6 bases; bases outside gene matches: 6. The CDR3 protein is CASSLGQGATEQYF. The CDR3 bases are TGTGCCAGTAGTCTCGGACAGGGGGCTACCGAGCAGTACTTC.

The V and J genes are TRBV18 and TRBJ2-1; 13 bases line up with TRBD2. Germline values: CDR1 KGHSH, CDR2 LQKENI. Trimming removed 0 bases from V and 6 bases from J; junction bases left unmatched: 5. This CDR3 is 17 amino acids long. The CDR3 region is CASSPPVTSGGLNEQFF. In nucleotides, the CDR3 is TGTGCCAGCTCACCACCGGTGACTAGCGGGGGGCTCAATGAGCAGTTCTTC.

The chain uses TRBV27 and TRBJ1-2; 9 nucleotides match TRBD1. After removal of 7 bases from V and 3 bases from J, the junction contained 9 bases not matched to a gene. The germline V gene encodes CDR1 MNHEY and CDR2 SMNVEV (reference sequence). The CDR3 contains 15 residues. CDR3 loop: CASTTRRTGDYGYTF. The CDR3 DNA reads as TGTGCCAGCACGACGCGAAGGACAGGGGACTATGGCTACACCTTC.

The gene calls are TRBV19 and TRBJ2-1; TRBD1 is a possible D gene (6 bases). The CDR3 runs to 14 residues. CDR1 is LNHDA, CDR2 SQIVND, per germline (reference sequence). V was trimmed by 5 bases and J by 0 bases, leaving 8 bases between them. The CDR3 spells CASSRQVSYNEQFF. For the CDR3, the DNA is TGTGCCAGTAGTCGACAGGTCTCCTACAATGAGCAGTTCTTC.

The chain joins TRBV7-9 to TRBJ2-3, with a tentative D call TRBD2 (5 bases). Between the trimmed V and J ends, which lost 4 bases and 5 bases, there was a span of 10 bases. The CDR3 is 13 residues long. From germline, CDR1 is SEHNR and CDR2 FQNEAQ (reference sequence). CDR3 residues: CASSSGGGDTQYF. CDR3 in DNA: TGTGCCAGCAGCTCAGGCGGAGGAGATACGCAGTATTTT.

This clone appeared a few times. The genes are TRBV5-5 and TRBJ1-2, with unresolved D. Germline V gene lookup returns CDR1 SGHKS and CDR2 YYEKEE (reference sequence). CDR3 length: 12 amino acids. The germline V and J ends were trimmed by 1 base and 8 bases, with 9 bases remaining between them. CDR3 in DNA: TGTGCCAGCAGCTTGCAAGCGGGGGGCTACACCTTC. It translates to CASSLQAGGYTF. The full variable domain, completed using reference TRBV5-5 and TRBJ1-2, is DAGVTQSPTHLIKTRGQQVTLRCSPISGHKSVSWYQQVLGQGPQFIFQYYEKEERGRGNFPDRFSARQFPNYSSELNVNALLLGDSALYLCASSLQAGGYTFGSGTRLTVV.

CDR3 amino acids: CANQASGFETQYF. CDR3 bases: TGTGCCAACCAGGCTAGCGGGTTTGAGACCCAGTACTTC. The chain carries TRBV5-5 and TRBJ2-5, with 8 bases lining up with TRBD2. The length of the CDR3 is 13 residues. The V segment lost 9 bases and the J segment 5 bases; nucleotides outside the gene matches: 9. Per germline, CDR1 SGHKS and CDR2 YYEKEE (reference sequence).

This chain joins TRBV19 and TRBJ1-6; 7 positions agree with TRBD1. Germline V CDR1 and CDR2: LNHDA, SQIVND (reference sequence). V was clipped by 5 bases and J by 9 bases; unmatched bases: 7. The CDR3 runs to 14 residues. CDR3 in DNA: TGTGCCAGTAGTTCAAGACCAGGGGGTTCACCCCTCCACTTT. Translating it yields CASSSRPGGSPLHF.

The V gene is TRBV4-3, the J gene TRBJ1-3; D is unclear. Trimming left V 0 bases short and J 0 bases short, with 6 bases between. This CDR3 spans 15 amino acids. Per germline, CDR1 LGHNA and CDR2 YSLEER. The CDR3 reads CASSQDSDSGNTIYF. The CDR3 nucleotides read TGCGCCAGCAGCCAAGATTCAGACTCTGGAAACACCATATATTTT.

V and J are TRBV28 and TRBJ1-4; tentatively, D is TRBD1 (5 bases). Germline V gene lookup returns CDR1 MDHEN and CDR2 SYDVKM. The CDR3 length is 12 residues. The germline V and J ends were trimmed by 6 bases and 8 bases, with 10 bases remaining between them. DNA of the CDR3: TGTGCCAGCAGCAGGGCGTTCGAAAAACTGTTTTTT. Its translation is CASSRAFEKLFF.

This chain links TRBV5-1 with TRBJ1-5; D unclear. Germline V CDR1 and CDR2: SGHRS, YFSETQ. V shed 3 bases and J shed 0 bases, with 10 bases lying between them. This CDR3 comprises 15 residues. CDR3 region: CASSSGEYSNQPQHF. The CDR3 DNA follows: TGCGCCAGCAGCTCGGGAGAGTATAGCAATCAGCCCCAGCATTTT.

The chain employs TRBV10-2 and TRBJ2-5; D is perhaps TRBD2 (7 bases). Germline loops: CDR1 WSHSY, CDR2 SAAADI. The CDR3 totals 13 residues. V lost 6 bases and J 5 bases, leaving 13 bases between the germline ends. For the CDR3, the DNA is TGCGCCAGCAGCCTCGAGGGGGGGGAGACCCAGTACTTC. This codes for CASSLEGGETQYF.

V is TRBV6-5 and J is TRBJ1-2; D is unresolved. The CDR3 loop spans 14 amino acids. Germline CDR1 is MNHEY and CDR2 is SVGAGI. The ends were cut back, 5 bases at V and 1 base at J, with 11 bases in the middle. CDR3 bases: TGTGCCAGCAGTCCTTCCAGCGTTAACTATGGCTACACCTTC. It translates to CASSPSSVNYGYTF.

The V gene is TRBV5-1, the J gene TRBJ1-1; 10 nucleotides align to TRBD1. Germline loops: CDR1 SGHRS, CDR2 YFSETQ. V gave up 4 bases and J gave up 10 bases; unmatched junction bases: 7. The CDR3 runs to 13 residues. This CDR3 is CASSHGQGEGAFF. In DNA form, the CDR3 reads TGCGCCAGCAGCCACGGACAGGGGGAGGGAGCTTTCTTT.

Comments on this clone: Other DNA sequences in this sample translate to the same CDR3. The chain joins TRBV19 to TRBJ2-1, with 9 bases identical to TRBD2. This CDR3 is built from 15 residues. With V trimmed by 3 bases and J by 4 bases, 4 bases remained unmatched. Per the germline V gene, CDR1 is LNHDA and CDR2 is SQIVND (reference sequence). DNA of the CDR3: TGTGCCAGTAGTATGAGGCGGGGGGGTTACAATGAGCAGTTCTTC. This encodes CASSMRRGGYNEQFF.